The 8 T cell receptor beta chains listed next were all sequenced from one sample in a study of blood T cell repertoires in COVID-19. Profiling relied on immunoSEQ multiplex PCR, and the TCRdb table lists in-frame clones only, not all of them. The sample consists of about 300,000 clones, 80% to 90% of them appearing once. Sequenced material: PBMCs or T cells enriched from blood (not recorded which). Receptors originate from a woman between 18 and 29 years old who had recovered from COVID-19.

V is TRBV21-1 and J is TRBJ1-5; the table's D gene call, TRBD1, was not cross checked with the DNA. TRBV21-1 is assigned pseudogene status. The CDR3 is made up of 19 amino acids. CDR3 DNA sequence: TGTGCCAGCAGCAAAGCGCCTTATCGGCAGGCGACCGACAATCAGCCCCAGCATTTT. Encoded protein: CASSKAPYRQATDNQPQHF.

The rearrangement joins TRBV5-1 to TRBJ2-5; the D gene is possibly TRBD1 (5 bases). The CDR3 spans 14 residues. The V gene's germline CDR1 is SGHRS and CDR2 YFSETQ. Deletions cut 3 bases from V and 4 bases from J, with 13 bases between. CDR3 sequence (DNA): TGCGCCAGCAGCTCGGATAGTACAGGAGAGACCCAGTACTTC. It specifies CASSSDSTGETQYF.

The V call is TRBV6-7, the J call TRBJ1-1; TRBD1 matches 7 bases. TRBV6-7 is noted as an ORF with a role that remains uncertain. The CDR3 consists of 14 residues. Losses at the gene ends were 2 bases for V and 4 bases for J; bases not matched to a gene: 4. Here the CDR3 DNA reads TGTGCCAGCAGTTACGACAGGGCGGCCACTGAAGCTTTCTTT. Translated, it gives CASSYDRAATEAFF.

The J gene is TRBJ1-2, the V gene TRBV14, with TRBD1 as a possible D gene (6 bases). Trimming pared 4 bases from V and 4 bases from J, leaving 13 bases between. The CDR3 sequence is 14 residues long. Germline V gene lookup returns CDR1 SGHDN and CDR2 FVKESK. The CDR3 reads CASSLDQGIYGYTF. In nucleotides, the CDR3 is TGTGCCAGCAGCCTTGATCAGGGGATCTATGGCTACACCTTC.

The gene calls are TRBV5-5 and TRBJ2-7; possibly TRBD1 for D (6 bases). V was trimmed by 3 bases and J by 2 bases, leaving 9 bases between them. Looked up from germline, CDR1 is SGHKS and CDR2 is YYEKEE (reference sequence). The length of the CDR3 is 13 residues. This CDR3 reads CASSYTGTYEQYF. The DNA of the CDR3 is TGTGCCAGCAGCTATACAGGGACCTACGAGCAGTACTTC. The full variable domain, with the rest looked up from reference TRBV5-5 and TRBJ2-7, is DAGVTQSPTHLIKTRGQQVTLRCSPISGHKSVSWYQQVLGQGPQFIFQYYEKEERGRGNFPDRFSARQFPNYSSELNVNALLLGDSALYLCASSYTGTYEQYFGPGTRLTVT.

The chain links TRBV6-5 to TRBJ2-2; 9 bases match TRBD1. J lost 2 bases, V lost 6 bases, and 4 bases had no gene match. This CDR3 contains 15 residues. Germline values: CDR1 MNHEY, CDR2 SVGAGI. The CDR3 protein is CASSGTGTNTGELFF. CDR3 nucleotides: TGTGCCAGCAGCGGGACAGGGACCAACACCGGGGAGCTGTTTTTT.

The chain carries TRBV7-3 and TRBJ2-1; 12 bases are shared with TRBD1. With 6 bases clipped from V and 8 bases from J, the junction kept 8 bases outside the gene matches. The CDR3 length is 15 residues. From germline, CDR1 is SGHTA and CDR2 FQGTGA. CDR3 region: CASSLGQGAFDEQFF. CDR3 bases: TGTGCCAGCAGTTTGGGACAGGGGGCTTTCGATGAGCAGTTCTTC.

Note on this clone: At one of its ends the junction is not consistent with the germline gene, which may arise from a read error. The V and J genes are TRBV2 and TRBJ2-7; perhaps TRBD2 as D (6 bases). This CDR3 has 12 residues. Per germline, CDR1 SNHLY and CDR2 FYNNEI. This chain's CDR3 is CASSDNRENYNF. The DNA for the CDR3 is TGTGCCAGCAGTGATAACCGGGAGAACTATAACTTC. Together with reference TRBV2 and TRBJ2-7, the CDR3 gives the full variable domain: EPEVTQTPSHQVTQMGQEVILRCVPISNHLYFYWYRQILGQKVEFLVSFYNNEISEKSEIFDDQFSVERPDGSNFTLKIRSTKLEDSAMYFCASSDNRENYNFGPGTRLTVT.